This T cell receptor (beta chain) appears in the sequencing data of a study of T cell changes during pregnancy in multiple sclerosis. Only in-frame clones appear in the TCRdb table, and some are missing; sequencing was by immunoSEQ multiplex PCR. The table includes about 42,000 clones, around 89% detected once. The CDR3 consists of 13 residues. Germline V CDR1 and CDR2: SQVTM, ANQGSEA. The junction had 10 bases not matched to a gene; V was cut back by 7 bases and J by 7 bases. The J gene is TRBJ1-1, the V gene TRBV29-1; TRBD1 agrees at 9 bases. Sequencing used CD4+ T cells from peripheral blood mononuclear cells, obtained in the second trimester of pregnancy. The TCR originated in a female donor with multiple sclerosis, enrolled in a pregnancy study. Written as DNA, the CDR3 is TGCAGCGGGAGGGACAGGGCGCGGGTTGAAGCTTTCTTT. Translating gives CSGRDRARVEAFF.